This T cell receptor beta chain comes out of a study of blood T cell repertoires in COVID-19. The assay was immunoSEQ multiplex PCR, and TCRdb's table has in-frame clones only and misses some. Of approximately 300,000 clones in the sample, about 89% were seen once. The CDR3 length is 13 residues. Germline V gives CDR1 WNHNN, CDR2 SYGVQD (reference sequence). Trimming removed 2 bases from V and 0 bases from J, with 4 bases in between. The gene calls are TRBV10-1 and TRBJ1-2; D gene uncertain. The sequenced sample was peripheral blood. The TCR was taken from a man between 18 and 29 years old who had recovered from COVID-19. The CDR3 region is CASSEGTNYGYTF. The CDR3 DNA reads TGCGCCAGCAGTGAGGGCACTAACTATGGCTACACCTTC.